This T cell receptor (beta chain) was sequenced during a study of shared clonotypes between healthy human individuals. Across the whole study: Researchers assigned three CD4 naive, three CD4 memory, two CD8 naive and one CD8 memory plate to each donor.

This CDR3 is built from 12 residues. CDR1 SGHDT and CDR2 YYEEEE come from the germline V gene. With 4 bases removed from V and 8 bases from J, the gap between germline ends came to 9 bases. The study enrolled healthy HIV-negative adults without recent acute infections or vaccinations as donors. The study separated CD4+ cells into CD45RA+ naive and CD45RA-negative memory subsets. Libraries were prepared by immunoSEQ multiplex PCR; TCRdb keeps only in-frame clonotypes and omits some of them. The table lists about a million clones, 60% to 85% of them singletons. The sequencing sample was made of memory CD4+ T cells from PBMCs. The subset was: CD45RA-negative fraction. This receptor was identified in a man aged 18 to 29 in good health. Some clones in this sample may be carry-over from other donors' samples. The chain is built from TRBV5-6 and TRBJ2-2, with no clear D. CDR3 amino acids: CASSQPSGELFF. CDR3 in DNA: TGTGCCAGCAGCCAACCATCGGGGGAGCTGTTTTTT.